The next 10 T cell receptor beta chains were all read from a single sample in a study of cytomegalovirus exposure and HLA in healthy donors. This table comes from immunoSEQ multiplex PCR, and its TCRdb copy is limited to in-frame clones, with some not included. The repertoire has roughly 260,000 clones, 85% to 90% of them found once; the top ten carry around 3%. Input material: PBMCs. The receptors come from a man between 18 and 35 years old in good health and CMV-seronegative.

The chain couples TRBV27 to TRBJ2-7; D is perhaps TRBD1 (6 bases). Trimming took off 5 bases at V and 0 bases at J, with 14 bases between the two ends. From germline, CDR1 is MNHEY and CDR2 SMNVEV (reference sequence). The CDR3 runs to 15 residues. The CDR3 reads CASSPPDSCSYEQYF. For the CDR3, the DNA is TGTGCCAGCAGTCCGCCGGACAGCTGCTCCTACGAGCAGTACTTC.

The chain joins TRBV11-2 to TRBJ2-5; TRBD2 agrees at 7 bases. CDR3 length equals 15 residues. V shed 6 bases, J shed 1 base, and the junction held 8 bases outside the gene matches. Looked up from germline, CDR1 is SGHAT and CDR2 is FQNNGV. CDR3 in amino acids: CASRRDWGGQETQYF. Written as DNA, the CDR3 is TGTGCCAGCAGAAGAGACTGGGGGGGCCAAGAGACCCAGTACTTC.

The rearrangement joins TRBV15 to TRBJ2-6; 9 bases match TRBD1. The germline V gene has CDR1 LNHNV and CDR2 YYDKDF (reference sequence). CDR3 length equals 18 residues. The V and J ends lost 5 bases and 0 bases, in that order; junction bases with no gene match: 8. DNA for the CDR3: TGTGCCACCAGCGCACAACAGGGGGCTCTCTCTGGGGCCAACGTCCTGACTTTC. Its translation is CATSAQQGALSGANVLTF.

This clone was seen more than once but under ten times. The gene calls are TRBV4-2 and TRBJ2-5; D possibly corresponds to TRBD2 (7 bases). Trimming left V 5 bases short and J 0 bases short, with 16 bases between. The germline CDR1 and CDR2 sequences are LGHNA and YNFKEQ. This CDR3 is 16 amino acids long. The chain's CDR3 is CASSEIPGGYQETQYF. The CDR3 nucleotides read TGTGCCAGCAGCGAAATCCCGGGGGGCTACCAAGAGACCCAGTACTTC.

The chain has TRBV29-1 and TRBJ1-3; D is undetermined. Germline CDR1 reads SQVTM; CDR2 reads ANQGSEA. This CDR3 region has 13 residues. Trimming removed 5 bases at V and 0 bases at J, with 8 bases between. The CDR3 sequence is CSVLTPSGNTIYF. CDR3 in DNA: TGCAGCGTTCTCACACCCTCTGGAAACACCATATATTTT.

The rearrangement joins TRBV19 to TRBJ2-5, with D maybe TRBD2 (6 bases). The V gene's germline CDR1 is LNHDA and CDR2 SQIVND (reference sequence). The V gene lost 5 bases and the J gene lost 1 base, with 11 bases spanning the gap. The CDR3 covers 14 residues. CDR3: CASSGGAGQETQYF. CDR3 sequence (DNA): TGTGCCAGTAGTGGCGGGGCAGGCCAAGAGACCCAGTACTTC.

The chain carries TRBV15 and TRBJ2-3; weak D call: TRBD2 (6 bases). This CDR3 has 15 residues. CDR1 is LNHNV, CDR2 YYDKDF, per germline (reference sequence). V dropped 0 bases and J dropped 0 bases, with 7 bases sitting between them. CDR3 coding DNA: TGTGCCACCAGCAGAGATGGGACTAGCACAGATACGCAGTATTTT. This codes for CATSRDGTSTDTQYF.

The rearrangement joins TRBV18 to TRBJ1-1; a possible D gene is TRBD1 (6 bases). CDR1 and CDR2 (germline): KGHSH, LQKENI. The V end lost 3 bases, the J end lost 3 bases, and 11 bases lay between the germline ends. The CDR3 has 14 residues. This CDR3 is CASSPGQFYTEAFF. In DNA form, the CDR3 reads TGTGCCAGCTCACCCGGACAGTTTTACACTGAAGCTTTCTTT.

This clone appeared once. The CDR3: CASSLVGWETQYF. The CDR3 DNA follows: TGCGCCAGCAGCTTGGTGGGCTGGGAGACCCAGTACTTC. This sequence joins TRBV5-1 and TRBJ2-5; D is ambiguous. The CDR3 covers 13 residues. V lost 0 bases and J lost 5, with 8 bases in between. Looked up from germline, CDR1 is SGHRS and CDR2 is YFSETQ. The full variable domain, with the rest looked up from reference TRBV5-1 and TRBJ2-5, is KAGVTQTPRYLIKTRGQQVTLSCSPISGHRSVSWYQQTPGQGLQFLFEYFSETQRNKGNFPGRFSGRQFSNSRSEMNVSTLELGDSALYLCASSLVGWETQYFGPGTRLLVL.

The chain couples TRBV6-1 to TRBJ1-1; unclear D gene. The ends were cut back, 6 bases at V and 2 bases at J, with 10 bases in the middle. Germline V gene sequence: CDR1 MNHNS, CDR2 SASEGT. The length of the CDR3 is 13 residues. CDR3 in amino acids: CASRSGINTEAFF. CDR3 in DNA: TGTGCCAGCAGATCCGGGATAAACACTGAAGCTTTCTTT.